The clone carrying this T cell receptor (beta chain) was seen repeatedly, ten times or more. The antigen remains undetermined. With iRepertoire HTBI primers and Arm-PCR of CDR3 regions, TCR beta libraries were built. TCRdb analysed the multiplex PCR reads with MiXCR anew, one entry per CDR3 protein. Seen here are around 460,000 distinct CDR3 sequences, under 25% observed once, and the top ten hold less than 15%. Time point indicated: persistent/refractory GD, antithyroid drugs over 5 years with positive TRAb. Isolated PBMC RNA provided the starting material for the TCR library. The data are from a study of regulatory T cells in long-lasting Graves disease. This CDR3 comprises 15 residues. V shed 0 bases and J shed 1 base, with 9 bases lying between them. Germline CDR1 and CDR2: LGHNA and YNFKEQ. Findings of the study overall: The sample size was small, and this may have reduced accuracy. Gene preferences differed: TRBV28, TRBJ1-2, TRBJ2-5 in persistent cases.

Sample: peripheral blood mononuclear cells (PBMCs), taken when the disease was refractory, from a patient treated with antithyroid drugs. The V and J genes are TRBV4-2 and TRBJ2-5; the D call may be TRBD1 or TRBD2 (5 bases each). The source of this sequence is a female donor with Graves disease. The CDR3 bases are TGTGCCAGCAGCCAAGAGGGAGACAGCCAAGAGACCCAGTACTTC. The encoded protein is CASSQEGDSQETQYF.